The rows below give T cell receptor beta chains drawn from one sample of a study of CD8+CD57+ T cells in acquired aplastic anemia. Via MiXCR, TCRdb re-called the reads, giving one row per CDR3 protein. The data show fewer than 300,000 distinct CDR3 sequences, approximately 79% seen once. Sequencing was carried out using sorted CD4+, CD8+, or CD8+CD57+ T cells (not recorded which) from PBMCs. The receptors were gathered from a human donor with aplastic anemia. Both conserved end residues are part of each CDR3. The D gene is left open where the match is weak. Some rows have no size entry. The others give once, few or many, or a class for an expanded clone.

d_gene	v_gene	abundance	j_gene	CDR3aa	CDR3nt
NA	TRBV14	NA	TRBJ2-1	CASSQDYIDDEQFF	TGTGCCAGCAGCCAAGACTATATCGACGATGAGCAGTTCTTC
TRBD1	TRBV7-9	NA	TRBJ2-3	CASRSGTGDHTDTQYF	TGTGCCAGCAGGTCAGGGACAGGGGATCACACAGATACGCAGTATTTT
NA	TRBV7-8	few	TRBJ2-3	CASRDGGTDTQQFF	TGTGCCAGCAGGGACGGGGGCACAGATACGCAGCAGTTTTTT
NA	TRBV10-1	few	TRBJ2-7	CASRAGGSYEQYF	TGCGCCAGCAGAGCAGGGGGGTCCTACGAGCAGTACTTC
TRBD1	TRBV15	NA	TRBJ1-1	CATSFGDSHTEDFF	TGTGCCACCAGCTTTGGGGACAGCCACACTGAAGATTTCTTC
NA	TRBV7-8	NA	TRBJ1-1	CASSFTPDSTAFF	TGTGCCAGCAGCTTTACTCCAGACAGTACAGCTTTCTTT
NA	TRBV2	once	TRBJ2-5	CATITGSGQVTQYF	TGTGCCACCATCACAGGCAGCGGGCAAGTGACCCAGTACTTC
NA	TRBV7-9	NA	TRBJ1-6	CASRLSSYNSPLHF	TGTGCTAGCAGGTTGAGTTCTTATAATTCACCCCTCCACTTT
TRBD2	TRBV7-9	once	TRBJ2-1	CASSLRLGGGCEQFF	TGTGCCAGCAGCCTTCGACTAGGCGGGGGGTGTGAGCAGTTCTTC
NA	TRBV7-8	NA	TRBJ2-7	CASSFSGTGGETYYF	TGTGCCAGCAGCTTTAGCGGAACTGGGGGAGAGACTTACTACTTC
NA	TRBV12-3/TRBV12-4	NA	TRBJ2-1	CASSLGSGYYNEQFF	TGTGCCAGCAGTTTGGGATCAGGCTACTACAATGAGCAGTTCTTC
NA	TRBV7-9	NA	TRBJ2-5	CASSTGTGSPPHYF	TGTGCCAGCAGCACAGGTACTGGGTCACCCCCCCACTACTTC
NA	TRBV7-9	NA	TRBJ2-1	CAGHGARENQYFW	TGTGCCGGACATGGGGCGAGGGAGAACCAGTACTTCTGG
NA	TRBV7-3	NA	TRBJ2-3	CARSSAGTWGEKYF	TGTGCCCGCAGTTCTGCCGGGACTTGGGGAGAGAAGTATTTT
NA	TRBV9	NA	TRBJ2-4	CASSLLDGNIQYF	TGTGCCAGCAGCCTCCTCGATGGGAACATTCAGTACTTC
NA	TRBV7-2	NA	TRBJ2-3	CASSLERDGHAYGF	TGTGCCAGCAGCTTGGAGAGGGACGGGCACGCATATGGCTTT
NA	TRBV15	NA	TRBJ2-2	CATSTNTGELFF	TGTGCCACCAGCACGAACACCGGGGAGCTGTTTTTT
NA	TRBV25-1	NA	TRBJ1-2	CASRTGGNGYTF	TGTGCCAGCAGGACCGGGGGAAATGGCTACACCTTC
NA	TRBV4-1	NA	TRBJ1-3	CASSQEYTIYF	TGCGCCAGCAGCCAAGAGTACACCATATATTTT
NA	TRBV7-8	once	TRBJ1-1	CASSADDTRYFEAFF	TGTGCCAGCAGCGCCGATGATACGCGGTACTTTGAAGCATTCTTT
NA	TRBV11-2	few	TRBJ2-1	CASSFGGGAYNEQFF	TGTGCCAGCAGCTTCGGCGGGGGCGCCTACAATGAGCAGTTCTTC
NA	TRBV24-1	once	TRBJ2-1	CASGISGCSYEQFF	TGTGCCAGCGGCATTAGCGGTTGTAGCTATGAGCAGTTCTTC
TRBD1	TRBV13	NA	TRBJ1-5	CASSNVGQANQPQHF	TGTGCCAGCAGCAATGTAGGACAGGCCAATCAGCCCCAGCATTTT
NA	TRBV5-6	NA	TRBJ2-3	CASSLGRDGPQYF	TGTGCCAGCAGCTTGGGGAGGGACGGGCCGCAGTATTTT
NA	TRBV5-5	NA	TRBJ2-7	CASSAGQYEQYF	TGTGCCAGCAGCGCGGGACAGTACGAGCAGTACTTC
NA	TRBV7-8	NA	TRBJ2-7	CASGFTGGLHQQQYF	TGTGCCAGCGGCTTTACCGGGGGCCTCCATCAGCAGCAGTACTTC
NA	TRBV24-1	NA	TRBJ2-1	CATGDWDNYNEQLF	TGTGCCACCGGTGACTGGGACAACTACAATGAGCAGCTCTTC
TRBD2	TRBV24-1	once	TRBJ2-3	CASGTGGGPDEQFF	TGTGCCAGCGGGACTGGGGGGGGTCCCGATGAGCAGTTCTTT
TRBD1	TRBV7-9	NA	TRBJ2-1	CASSPGTGDRTDTQFF	TGTGCCAGCAGCCCCGGGACAGGGGATCGCACCGATACGCAGTTCTTC
NA	TRBV7-3	NA	TRBJ2-5	CASSLEGPGGYTFF	TGTGCCAGCAGCTTAGAGGGGCCGGGTGGCTACACCTTCTTC
TRBD1	TRBV19	NA	TRBJ2-2	CATSESGGDTGELFF	TGTGCCACCAGTGAGTCAGGGGGAGACACCGGGGAGCTGTTTTTT
NA	TRBV7-2	NA	TRBJ1-3	CASSDGTSGNTIYF	TGTGCCAGCAGCGACGGAACTTCTGGAAACACCATATATTTT
NA	TRBV4-1	NA	TRBJ2-3	CASSQGLGSTDTQYF	TGCGCCAGCAGCCAAGGGTTAGGGAGCACAGATACGCAGTATTTT
NA	TRBV7-8	NA	TRBJ1-6	CASSLAGGHGTQYHF	TGTGCCAGCAGCTTGGCGGGAGGTCACGGTACGCAGTACCACTTT
NA	TRBV7-8	NA	TRBJ2-7	CASSLVVNGYEQYF	TGTGCCAGCAGCTTAGTTGTTAACGGCTACGAGCAGTACTTC
NA	TRBV7-3	NA	TRBJ1-2	CASSFDTERLVFGYTF	TGTGCCAGCAGCTTCGATACAGAGAGGCTAGTATTTGGCTACACCTTC
NA	TRBV2	NA	TRBJ1-1	CASSRGVENTEAFF	TGTGCCAGCAGTCGGGGGGTGGAGAACACTGAAGCTTTCTTT
NA	TRBV7-6	NA	TRBJ1-5	CASSLESYSNQPQHF	TGTGCCAGCAGCTTAGAGAGTTATAGCAATCAGCCCCAGCATTTT
NA	TRBV11-3	once	TRBJ1-5	CASSSDLTNQPQHF	TGTGCCAGCAGCTCAGATCTGACTAATCAGCCCCAGCATTTT
TRBD2	TRBV7-8	NA	TRBJ2-1	CASSFPGGPGTQYFCF	TGTGCCAGCAGCTTTCCGGGAGGTCCCGGTACGCAGTATTTTTGCTTC
NA	TRBV19	NA	TRBJ2-3	CASSLATGAYNKQYF	TGTGCCAGTAGTTTAGCTACCGGCGCCTACAATAAGCAGTATTTT
NA	TRBV19	NA	TRBJ2-2	CASTNRKGTDELFF	TGTGCCAGCACTAACCGAAAGGGGACCGATGAGCTGTTTTTT
TRBD1	TRBV11-3	NA	TRBJ1-1	CASSSSWTGNTEAFF	TGTGCCAGCAGCTCCTCCTGGACAGGGAACACTGAAGCTTTCTTT
NA	TRBV20-1	NA	TRBJ1-1	CSASSQGRKSEAFF	TGCAGTGCCAGTAGTCAGGGACGCAAGAGTGAAGCTTTCTTT
NA	TRBV7-8	NA	TRBJ2-3	CASSFARGPNTQYF	TGTGCCAGCAGCTTTGCGCGAGGTCCCAATACGCAGTATTTT
TRBD2	TRBV25-1	few	TRBJ2-1	CASSERSGGIHEQFF	TGTGCCAGCAGTGAAAGGAGCGGGGGGATCCATGAGCAGTTCTTC
NA	TRBV12-3/TRBV12-4	NA	TRBJ2-7	CASSLWPGFYEQYF	TGTGCCAGCAGTTTATGGCCGGGATTCTACGAGCAGTACTTC
TRBD2	TRBV19	NA	TRBJ2-1	CASSLTRAGDPNQLFF	TGTGCCAGTAGCTTGACACGCGCGGGGGACCCCAATCAGTTGTTCTTC
NA	TRBV19	NA	TRBJ2-7	CASSIRGGEQYF	TGTGCCAGTAGTATACGAGGGGGAGAGCAGTACTTC
NA	TRBV20-1	NA	TRBJ1-5	CSANDGFGEGQPQHF	TGCAGTGCTAACGATGGGTTCGGGGAGGGTCAGCCCCAGCATTTT